This T cell receptor (beta chain) stems from a study of shared clonotypes between healthy human individuals. On the study more broadly: Donors had three CD4 naive, three CD4 memory, two CD8 naive and one CD8 memory plate apiece.

Findings of the study overall: Naive CD4 clonotypes were shared across several donors at around 5%.

CD4+ cells yielded CD45RA+ naive and CD45RA-negative memory subsets. The repertoire was sequenced with immunoSEQ multiplex PCR; TCRdb's copy has only in-frame clones and lacks some. This sample has hundreds of thousands of clones, with under 80% found just once. The V and J ends lost 5 bases and 2 bases, in that order; junction bases with no gene match: 6. Germline CDR1 MNHNY, CDR2 SVGAGI (reference sequence). This CDR3 is 14 amino acids long. In the case of this clone: Its antigen is unidentified.

The chain joins TRBV6-6 to TRBJ2-7, with 7 positions matching TRBD1. The receptor was derived from a woman in her thirties in good health. Sample: memory CD4+ T cells sorted from blood. Subset defined: CD45RA-negative fraction. Written as DNA, the CDR3 is TGTGCCAGCAGTGACTATGGACAGGCCTACGAGCAGTACTTC. Its protein product is CASSDYGQAYEQYF.